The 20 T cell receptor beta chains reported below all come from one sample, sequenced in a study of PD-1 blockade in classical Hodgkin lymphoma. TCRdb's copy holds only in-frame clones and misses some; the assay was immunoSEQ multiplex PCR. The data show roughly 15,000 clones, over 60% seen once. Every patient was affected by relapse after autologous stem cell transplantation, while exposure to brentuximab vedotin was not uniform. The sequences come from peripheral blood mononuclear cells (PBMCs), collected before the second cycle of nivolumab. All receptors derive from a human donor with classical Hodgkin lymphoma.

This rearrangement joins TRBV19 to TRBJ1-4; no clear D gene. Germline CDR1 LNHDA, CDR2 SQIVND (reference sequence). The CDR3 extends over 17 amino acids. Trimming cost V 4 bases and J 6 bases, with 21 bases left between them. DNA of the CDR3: TGTGCCAGTAGTACGACCCTGCGAGGGAGGAGACATGAAAAACTGTTTTTT. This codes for CASSTTLRGRRHEKLFF.

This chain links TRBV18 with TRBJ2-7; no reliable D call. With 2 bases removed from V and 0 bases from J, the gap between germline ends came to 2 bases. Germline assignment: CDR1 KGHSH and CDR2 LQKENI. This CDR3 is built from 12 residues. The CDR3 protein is CASSPDSYEQYF. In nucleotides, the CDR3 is TGTGCCAGCTCACCAGACTCCTACGAGCAGTACTTC.

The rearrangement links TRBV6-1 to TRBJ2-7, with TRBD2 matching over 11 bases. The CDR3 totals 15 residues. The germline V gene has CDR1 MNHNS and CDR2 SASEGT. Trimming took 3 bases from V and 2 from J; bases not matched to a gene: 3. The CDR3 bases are TGTGCCAGCAGTGATGGACTAGCGGGCCCCTACGAGCAGTACTTC. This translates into CASSDGLAGPYEQYF.

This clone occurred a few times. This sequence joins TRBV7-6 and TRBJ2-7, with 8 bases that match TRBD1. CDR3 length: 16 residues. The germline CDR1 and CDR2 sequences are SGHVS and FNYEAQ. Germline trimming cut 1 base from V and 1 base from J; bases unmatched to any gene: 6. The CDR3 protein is CASSLGTDRASYEQYF. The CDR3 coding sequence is TGTGCCAGCAGCTTAGGGACGGACAGGGCTTCCTACGAGCAGTACTTC. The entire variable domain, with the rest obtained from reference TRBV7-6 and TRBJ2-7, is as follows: GAGVSQSPRYKVTKRGQDVALRCDPISGHVSLYWYRQALGQGPEFLTYFNYEAQQDKSGLPNDRFSAERPEGSISTLTIQRTEQRDSAMYRCASSLGTDRASYEQYFGPGTRLTVT.

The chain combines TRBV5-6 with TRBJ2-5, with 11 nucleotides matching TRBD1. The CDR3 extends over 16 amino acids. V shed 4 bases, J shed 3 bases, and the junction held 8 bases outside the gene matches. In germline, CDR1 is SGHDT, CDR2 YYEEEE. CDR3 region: CASSLDWTGGKETQYF. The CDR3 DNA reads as TGTGCCAGCAGCCTGGATTGGACAGGGGGCAAAGAGACCCAGTACTTC.

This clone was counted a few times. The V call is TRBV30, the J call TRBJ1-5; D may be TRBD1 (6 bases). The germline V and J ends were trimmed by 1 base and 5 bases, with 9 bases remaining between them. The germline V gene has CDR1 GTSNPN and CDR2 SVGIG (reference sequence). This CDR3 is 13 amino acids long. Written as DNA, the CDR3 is TGTGCCTGGAGTGCACAGGGTTATCAGCCCCAGCATTTT. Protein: CAWSAQGYQPQHF.

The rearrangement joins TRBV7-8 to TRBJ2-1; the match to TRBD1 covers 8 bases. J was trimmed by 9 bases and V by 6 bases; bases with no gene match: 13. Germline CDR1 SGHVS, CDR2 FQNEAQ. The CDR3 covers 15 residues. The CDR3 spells CASRKGGQGAFEQFF. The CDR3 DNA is TGTGCCAGCAGGAAAGGGGGCCAGGGGGCGTTTGAGCAGTTCTTC.

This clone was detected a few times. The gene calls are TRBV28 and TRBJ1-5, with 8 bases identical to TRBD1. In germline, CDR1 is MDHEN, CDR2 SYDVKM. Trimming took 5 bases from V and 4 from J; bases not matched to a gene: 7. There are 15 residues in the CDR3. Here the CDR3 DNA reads TGTGCCAGCAGTCTATTCACAGGGGGAAATCAGCCCCAGCATTTT. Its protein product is CASSLFTGGNQPQHF.

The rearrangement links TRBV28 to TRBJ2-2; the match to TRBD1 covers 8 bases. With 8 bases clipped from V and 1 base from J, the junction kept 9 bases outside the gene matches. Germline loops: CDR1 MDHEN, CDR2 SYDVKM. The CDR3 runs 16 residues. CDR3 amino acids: CASSSAGTGNTGELFF. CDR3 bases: TGTGCCAGCTCCTCCGCGGGGACAGGGAACACCGGGGAGCTGTTTTTT.

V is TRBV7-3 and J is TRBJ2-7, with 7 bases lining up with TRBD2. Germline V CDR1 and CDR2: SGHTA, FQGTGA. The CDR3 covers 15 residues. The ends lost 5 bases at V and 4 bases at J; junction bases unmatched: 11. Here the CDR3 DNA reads TGTGCCAGCAGCCCCGGGATCGGGGAGGGATACGAGCAGTACTTC. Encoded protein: CASSPGIGEGYEQYF. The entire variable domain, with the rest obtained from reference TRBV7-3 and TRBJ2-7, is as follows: GAGVSQTPSNKVTEKGKYVELRCDPISGHTALYWYRQSLGQGPEFLIYFQGTGAADDSGLPNDRFFAVRPEGSVSTLKIQRTERGDSAVYLCASSPGIGEGYEQYFGPGTRLTVT.

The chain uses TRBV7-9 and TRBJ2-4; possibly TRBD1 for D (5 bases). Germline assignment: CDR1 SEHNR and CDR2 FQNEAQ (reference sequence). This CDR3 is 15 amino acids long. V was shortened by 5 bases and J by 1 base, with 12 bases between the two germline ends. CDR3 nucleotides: TGTGCCAGCAGCCTGCTCAGGGATGCCAAAAACATTCAGTACTTC. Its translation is CASSLLRDAKNIQYF.

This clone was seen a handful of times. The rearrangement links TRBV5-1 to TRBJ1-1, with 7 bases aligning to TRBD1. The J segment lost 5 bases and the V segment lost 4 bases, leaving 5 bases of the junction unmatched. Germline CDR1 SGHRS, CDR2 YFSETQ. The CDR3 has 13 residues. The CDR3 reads CASSDRVGTEAFF. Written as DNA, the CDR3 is TGCGCCAGCAGCGACAGGGTTGGAACTGAAGCTTTCTTT.

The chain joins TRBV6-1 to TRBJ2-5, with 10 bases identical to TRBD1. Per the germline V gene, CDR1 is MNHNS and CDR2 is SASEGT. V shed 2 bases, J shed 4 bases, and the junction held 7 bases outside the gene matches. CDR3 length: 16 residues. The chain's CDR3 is CASSESGTGVRETQYF. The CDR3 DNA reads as TGTGCCAGCAGTGAATCCGGGACAGGGGTGCGAGAGACCCAGTACTTC.

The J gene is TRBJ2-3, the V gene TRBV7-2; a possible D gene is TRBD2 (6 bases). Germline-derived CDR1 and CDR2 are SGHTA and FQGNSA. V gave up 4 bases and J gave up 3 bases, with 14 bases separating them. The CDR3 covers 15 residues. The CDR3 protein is CASSSRGGYTDTQYF. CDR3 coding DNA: TGTGCCAGCAGCTCTAGGGGAGGTTATACAGATACGCAGTATTTT.

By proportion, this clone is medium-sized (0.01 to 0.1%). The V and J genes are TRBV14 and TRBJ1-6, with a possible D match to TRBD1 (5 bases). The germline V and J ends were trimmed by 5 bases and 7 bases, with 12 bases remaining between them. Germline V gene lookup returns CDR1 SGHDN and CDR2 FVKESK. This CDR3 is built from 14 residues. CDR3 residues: CASSWLQGNSPLHF. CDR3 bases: TGTGCCAGCAGCTGGTTGCAGGGCAATTCACCCCTCCACTTT.

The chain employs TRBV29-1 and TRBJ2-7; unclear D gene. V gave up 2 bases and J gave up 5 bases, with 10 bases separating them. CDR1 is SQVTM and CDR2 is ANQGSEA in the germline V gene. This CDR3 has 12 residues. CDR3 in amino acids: CSVEQLPNEQYF. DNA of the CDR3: TGCAGCGTTGAACAGCTGCCGAACGAGCAGTACTTC.

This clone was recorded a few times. The DNA of the CDR3 is TGTGCCAGCAGCTTGTTCTTCTTATCGGGCCCCGGCCACGAGCAGTACTTC. It translates to CASSLFFLSGPGHEQYF. The chain has TRBV5-4 and TRBJ2-7; no firm D call. Germline V gene data show CDR1 as SGHNT and CDR2 as YYREEE (reference sequence). CDR3 length: 17 residues. V was shortened by 1 base and J by 5 bases, with 22 bases between the two germline ends. The full variable domain, rest sourced from reference TRBV5-4 and TRBJ2-7, is ETGVTQSPTHLIKTRGQQVTLRCSSQSGHNTVSWYQQALGQGPQFIFQYYREEENGRGNFPPRFSGLQFPNYSSELNVNALELDDSALYLCASSLFFLSGPGHEQYFGPGTRLTVT.

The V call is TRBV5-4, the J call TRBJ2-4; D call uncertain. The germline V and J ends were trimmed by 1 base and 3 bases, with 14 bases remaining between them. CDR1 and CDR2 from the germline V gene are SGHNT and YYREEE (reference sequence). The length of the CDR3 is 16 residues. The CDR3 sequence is CASSLSSTRGKNIQYF. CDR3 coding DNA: TGTGCCAGCAGCTTGTCTTCAACACGAGGCAAAAACATTCAGTACTTC.

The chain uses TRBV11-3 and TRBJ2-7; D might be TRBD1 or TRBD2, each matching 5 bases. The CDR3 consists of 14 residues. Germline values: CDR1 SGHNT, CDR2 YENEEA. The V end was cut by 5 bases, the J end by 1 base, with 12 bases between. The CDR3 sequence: CASSHGDRSYEQYF. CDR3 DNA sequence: TGTGCCAGCAGCCACGGGGACCGTTCCTACGAGCAGTACTTC.

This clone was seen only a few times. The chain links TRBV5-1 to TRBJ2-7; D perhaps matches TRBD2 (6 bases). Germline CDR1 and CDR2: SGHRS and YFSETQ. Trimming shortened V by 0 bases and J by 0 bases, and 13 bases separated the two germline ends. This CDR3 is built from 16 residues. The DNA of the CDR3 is TGCGCCAGCAGCTTGGACCCTAGCGCCAGCTCCTACGAGCAGTACTTC. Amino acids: CASSLDPSASSYEQYF. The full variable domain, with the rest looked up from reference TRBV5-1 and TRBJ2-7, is KAGVTQTPRYLIKTRGQQVTLSCSPISGHRSVSWYQQTPGQGLQFLFEYFSETQRNKGNFPGRFSGRQFSNSRSEMNVSTLELGDSALYLCASSLDPSASSYEQYFGPGTRLTVT.